A selection of T cell receptor beta chains follows, all from one sample in a study of T cell responses to AZD1222 COVID-19 vaccine. Profiled with immunoSEQ multiplex PCR; TCRdb holds only in-frame clones, not every one. The sample contains 100,000 or so clones, approximately 86% of which appear only once. The source was peripheral blood, collected on day 0 of AZD1222 vaccination. These receptors all come from an adult in good health. Each CDR3 is given with its conserved first and last residue. The D gene is left open where the match is weak. The listing skips clone size in some rows; elsewhere it reads once, few, many or a size class.

CDR3: CASSRGQGAGGELFF; DNA: TGTGCCAGCAGTCGCGGACAGGGGGCCGGCGGGGAGCTGTTTTTT; D: TRBD1; J: TRBJ2-2; size: .; length: 15; V: TRBV6-5
CDR3: CSASGGGVNYEQYF; DNA: TGCAGTGCTAGTGGCGGGGGCGTCAATTACGAGCAGTACTTC; D: .; J: TRBJ2-7; size: .; length: 14; V: TRBV20-1
CDR3: CASSPLRGAGVYEQYF; DNA: TGTGCCAGCAGCCCACTCCGCGGAGCGGGAGTCTACGAGCAGTACTTC; D: TRBD2; J: TRBJ2-7; size: few; length: 16; V: TRBV7-9
CDR3: CASNRDVTGELFF; DNA: TGTGCCAGCAACAGGGACGTTACCGGGGAGCTGTTTTTT; D: .; J: TRBJ2-2; size: .; length: 13; V: TRBV28
CDR3: CASSQLLGGRMNNEQFF; DNA: TGTGCCAGCAGCCAACTCCTTGGCGGGAGGATGAACAATGAGCAGTTCTTC; D: TRBD2; J: TRBJ2-1; size: once; length: 17; V: TRBV14
CDR3: CASSDRDRGAFYNEQFF; DNA: TGTGCCAGCAGCGACCGGGACAGAGGGGCCTTTTACAATGAGCAGTTCTTC; D: TRBD1; J: TRBJ2-1; size: .; length: 17; V: TRBV7-9
CDR3: CASSFRPPNTEAFF; DNA: TGTGCCAGCAGTTTTAGACCGCCGAACACTGAAGCTTTCTTT; D: .; J: TRBJ1-1; size: .; length: 14; V: TRBV28
CDR3: CASSPLAGADTQYF; DNA: TGTGCCAGCAGTCCTCTAGCGGGAGCAGATACGCAGTATTTT; D: TRBD2; J: TRBJ2-3; size: once; length: 14; V: TRBV28
CDR3: CASSWGQGGIGYEQYF; DNA: TGTGCCAGCAGTTGGGGACAGGGAGGTATCGGCTACGAGCAGTACTTC; D: TRBD1; J: TRBJ2-7; size: few; length: 16; V: TRBV6-5
CDR3: CASSLAGDLQETQYF; DNA: TGTGCCAGCAGCTTAGCCGGGGACCTGCAAGAGACCCAGTACTTC; D: .; J: TRBJ2-5; size: .; length: 15; V: TRBV7-9
CDR3: CASSLSASLQGFRGGYTF; DNA: TGTGCCAGCAGTTTGTCCGCCTCGTTACAGGGCTTTAGAGGCGGCTACACCTTC; D: .; J: TRBJ1-2; size: .; length: 18; V: TRBV27
CDR3: CASSRGLKHNSPLHF; DNA: TGTGCCAGTAGTCGAGGGCTCAAGCACAATTCACCCCTCCACTTT; D: .; J: TRBJ1-6; size: .; length: 15; V: TRBV19
CDR3: CASSGPGTGEGETQYF; DNA: TGTGCCAGCAGCGGTCCCGGGACAGGGGAAGGAGAGACCCAGTACTTC; D: TRBD1; J: TRBJ2-5; size: .; length: 16; V: TRBV11-1
CDR3: CASSTAPGLIKETQYF; DNA: TGTGCCAGCAGCACCGCCCCGGGACTAATAAAAGAGACCCAGTACTTC; D: TRBD2; J: TRBJ2-5; size: .; length: 16; V: TRBV7-2
CDR3: CASSLIDKETQYF; DNA: TGTGCCAGCAGTTTAATAGATAAAGAGACCCAGTACTTC; D: .; J: TRBJ2-5; size: few; length: 13; V: TRBV28
CDR3: CASSPKDRVGYIQYF; DNA: TGTGCCAGCAGCCCGAAAGACAGGGTGGGTTACATTCAGTACTTC; D: TRBD1; J: TRBJ2-4; size: .; length: 15; V: TRBV7-8
CDR3: CASSHPGRETFF; DNA: TGTGCCAGCAGCCACCCGGGGCGGGAAACGTTCTTC; D: .; J: TRBJ2-1; size: .; length: 12; V: TRBV7-2
CDR3: CASRSISRAKSYGNQPQHF; DNA: TGTGCCAGCAGGTCGATTAGCAGGGCTAAATCATATGGCAATCAGCCCCAGCATTTT; D: .; J: TRBJ1-5; size: .; length: 19; V: TRBV28
CDR3: CASSQDLDSSGELFF; DNA: TGTGCCAGCAGCCAAGATCTGGATAGCTCCGGGGAGCTGTTTTTT; D: .; J: TRBJ2-2; size: .; length: 15; V: TRBV3-1/TRBV3-2
CDR3: CASSLYMNTEAFF; DNA: TGTGCCAGCAGTTTATATATGAACACTGAAGCTTTCTTT; D: .; J: TRBJ1-1; size: .; length: 13; V: TRBV27
CDR3: CAIRGTGVSYEQYF; DNA: TGTGCCATCAGGGGGACAGGGGTCTCCTACGAGCAGTACTTC; D: TRBD1; J: TRBJ2-7; size: .; length: 14; V: TRBV10-3
CDR3: CASMRGGSGYTF; DNA: TGTGCCAGCATGAGGGGAGGTAGCGGCTACACCTTC; D: .; J: TRBJ1-2; size: .; length: 12; V: TRBV25-1
CDR3: CASSLWTSGSTGELFF; DNA: TGTGCCAGCAGCTTGTGGACTAGCGGGAGCACCGGGGAGCTGTTTTTT; D: TRBD2; J: TRBJ2-2; size: once; length: 16; V: TRBV11-2
CDR3: CASRTSWDPAGWQFF; DNA: TGTGCCAGCAGGACTTCATGGGACCCAGCCGGATGGCAGTTCTTC; D: .; J: TRBJ2-1; size: .; length: 15; V: TRBV6-5
CDR3: CASSTPGQGAPYEQYF; DNA: TGTGCCAGCAGTACCCCGGGACAGGGGGCACCTTACGAGCAGTACTTC; D: TRBD1; J: TRBJ2-7; size: .; length: 16; V: TRBV28
CDR3: CASSPGTIRPNGYTF; DNA: TGCGCCAGCAGCCCCGGGACAATCCGCCCCAATGGCTACACCTTC; D: .; J: TRBJ1-2; size: .; length: 15; V: TRBV4-1
CDR3: CASSPSGSTDTQYF; DNA: TGCGCCAGCAGCCCTAGCGGGAGCACAGATACGCAGTATTTT; D: TRBD2; J: TRBJ2-3; size: .; length: 14; V: TRBV4-1
CDR3: CASSLDRGYGYTF; DNA: TGTGCCAGCAGCCTTGACAGGGGCTATGGCTACACCTTC; D: TRBD1; J: TRBJ1-2; size: few; length: 13; V: TRBV7-2
CDR3: CASSTGSYNEQFF; DNA: TGTGCCAGCAGCACCGGGTCTTACAATGAGCAGTTCTTC; D: .; J: TRBJ2-1; size: few; length: 13; V: TRBV7-3
CDR3: CASSPSLGAVNEQYF; DNA: TGTGCCAGCAGTCCCTCACTAGGTGCGGTAAACGAGCAGTACTTC; D: .; J: TRBJ2-7; size: many; length: 15; V: TRBV7-9
CDR3: CASSRVLAGGGIYNEQFF; DNA: TGTGCCAGCAGCCGCGTACTAGCGGGAGGAGGCATATACAATGAGCAGTTCTTC; D: TRBD2; J: TRBJ2-1; size: .; length: 18; V: TRBV7-2
CDR3: CASSLDRAETQYF; DNA: TGTGCCAGCAGCTTAGACCGAGCGGAGACCCAGTACTTC; D: .; J: TRBJ2-5; size: .; length: 13; V: TRBV7-9
CDR3: CASSNRPDTDTQYF; DNA: TGTGCCAGTAGTAATCGACCAGACACAGATACGCAGTATTTT; D: .; J: TRBJ2-3; size: .; length: 14; V: TRBV19
CDR3: CASTVSGRQGTYEQYF; DNA: TGTGCCAGCACTGTTAGCGGGAGGCAGGGGACCTACGAGCAGTACTTC; D: TRBD2; J: TRBJ2-7; size: few; length: 16; V: TRBV18
CDR3: CASSPGQGNTEAFF; DNA: TGTGCCAGCAGTCCTGGACAGGGGAACACTGAAGCTTTCTTT; D: TRBD1; J: TRBJ1-1; size: .; length: 14; V: TRBV2
CDR3: CASISSGATDTQYF; DNA: TGTGCCAGCATTAGTTCGGGGGCCACAGATACGCAGTATTTT; D: .; J: TRBJ2-3; size: .; length: 14; V: TRBV28
CDR3: CACTIENTEAFF; DNA: TGTGCCTGTACGATTGAGAACACTGAAGCTTTCTTT; D: .; J: TRBJ1-1; size: once; length: 12; V: TRBV30
CDR3: CASSPSSGAYGYTF; DNA: TGTGCCAGCAGTCCCAGCTCAGGGGCCTATGGCTACACCTTC; D: .; J: TRBJ1-2; size: once; length: 14; V: TRBV28
CDR3: CASSSYGSGRGEQYF; DNA: TGTGCCAGCAGCTCCTATGGTAGCGGGAGGGGGGAGCAGTACTTC; D: TRBD2; J: TRBJ2-7; size: few; length: 15; V: TRBV13
CDR3: CAWSLGESNQPQHF; DNA: TGTGCCTGGAGTCTGGGAGAAAGCAATCAGCCCCAGCATTTT; D: .; J: TRBJ1-5; size: .; length: 14; V: TRBV30
CDR3: CASSFRRGLGETQYF; DNA: TGTGCCAGCAGCTTCCGCAGGGGTTTGGGGGAGACCCAGTACTTC; D: .; J: TRBJ2-5; size: .; length: 15; V: TRBV11-2
CDR3: CASSLVGRGGLFF; DNA: TGTGCCAGCAGCTTAGTGGGGAGGGGTGGGCTGTTTTTT; D: .; J: TRBJ1-4; size: .; length: 13; V: TRBV7-2
CDR3: CASSLLAGDTGELFF; DNA: TGTGCCAGCAGCTTGCTAGCGGGAGACACCGGGGAGCTGTTTTTT; D: TRBD2; J: TRBJ2-2; size: .; length: 15; V: TRBV7-3
CDR3: CASSQVGGGGDNQPQHF; DNA: TGTGCCAGCAGCCAAGTCGGGGGAGGTGGGGACAATCAGCCCCAGCATTTT; D: .; J: TRBJ1-5; size: few; length: 17; V: TRBV4-2
CDR3: CASSFQVGNTGELFF; DNA: TGTGCCAGCAGCTTTCAGGTCGGGAACACCGGGGAGCTGTTTTTT; D: .; J: TRBJ2-2; size: .; length: 15; V: TRBV13
CDR3: CASSVTSGTGENIQYF; DNA: TGTGCCAGCAGCGTAACTAGCGGCACCGGGGAAAACATTCAGTACTTC; D: TRBD2; J: TRBJ2-4; size: .; length: 16; V: TRBV5-6
CDR3: CASRRGQFTDTQYF; DNA: TGTGCCAGCAGGAGGGGACAGTTCACAGATACGCAGTATTTT; D: TRBD1; J: TRBJ2-3; size: .; length: 14; V: TRBV6-5
CDR3: CASSPGQGGTEAFF; DNA: TGTGCCAGCAGCCCCGGACAGGGAGGGACTGAAGCTTTCTTT; D: TRBD1; J: TRBJ1-1; size: .; length: 14; V: TRBV11-2
CDR3: CASKAGGRTNEAFF; DNA: TGCGCCAGCAAGGCAGGGGGTAGGACGAATGAAGCTTTCTTT; D: TRBD1; J: TRBJ1-1; size: .; length: 14; V: TRBV5-1
CDR3: CASSTGTETGELFF; DNA: TGTGCCAGTAGTACAGGGACAGAGACCGGGGAGCTGTTTTTT; D: TRBD1; J: TRBJ2-2; size: .; length: 14; V: TRBV19